This T cell receptor (beta chain) stems from a study of blood T cell repertoires in COVID-19. Study in general: Samples taken during acute and convalescent COVID-19 were collected in the United States, Italy and Spain. Sources were T cells, B-cell-depleted T cells, or PBMCs; the material itself was cDNA or gDNA.

In the authors' methods: Reference gene primer amplification yielded estimated nucleated cell counts. Assay: immunoSEQ multiplex PCR; the TCRdb copy retains only in-frame clones and omits some. The D gene and trimming were derived from the DNA, and the V and J assignments and clone size from that table. Among about 230,000 clones, approximately 85% were seen once, and the ten largest hold around 0.98%. CDR1 and CDR2 (germline): MNHEY, SMNVEV (reference sequence). This CDR3 has 16 residues. V lost 5 bases and J lost 0; bases outside the gene matches: 5. The chain uses TRBV27 and TRBJ1-4; 8 bases are shared with TRBD1. Sequencing was done on a sample of peripheral blood. This receptor was identified in a man between 35 and 55 years old with acute or convalescent COVID-19. CDR3 DNA sequence: TGTGCCAGCAGTAACAGGGGGTTTGCAACTAATGAAAAACTGTTTTTT. Protein sequence: CASSNRGFATNEKLFF.